This TCR beta chain stems from a study of CD8 T cells in Susac syndrome. Random-hexamer reverse transcription was applied to roughly 0.5 to 1 ug RNA. The authors amplified TCR beta CDR3 across 54 Vbeta and 13 Jbeta using immunoSEQ multiplex PCR. TCRdb reprocessed the immunoSEQ multiplex PCR reads with MiXCR, giving one entry per CDR3 protein. Counted here are 50,000 to 55,000 distinct CDR3 sequences, approximately 95% occurring once; the ten biggest clones make up around 0.75%. In blood CD8+ and CD4+ T cells, TCR beta underwent sequencing. CDR1 is SGHTA, CDR2 FQGTGA, per germline. V gave up 10 bases and J gave up 8 bases, with 17 bases separating them. The CDR3 sequence is 12 residues long.

This sequence was found in a human donor with Susac syndrome. The chain has TRBV7-3 and TRBJ1-2; no clear D gene. Sample: CD8+ T cells from PBMCs. The CDR3 DNA follows: TGTGCCACCAACCCCCATGGTGGCGGCTACACCTTC. It translates to CATNPHGGGYTF.